These T cell receptor beta chains were read from a single sample in a study of chemoradiotherapy in HPV16-positive cancers. Produced via immunoSEQ multiplex PCR; TCRdb's table is partial and in-frame only. The top ten hold 2.9% of the sample, which has more than 1,000 clones, 91% seen once. This sample comprised tumor tissue, obtained from a patient who underwent chemoradiotherapy. These receptors came from a human donor with HPV-associated anogenital cancer. Both conserved end residues are part of each CDR3. Each record gives: D gene, J gene, V gene, clone size, CDR3 DNA, CDR3 protein. A D gene is named only where the DNA matches it firmly. Clone size is not always given. Where it is, it says once, few, many or a class for expanded clones.

d_call: -
j_call: TRBJ1-1
v_call: TRBV5-6
clone_size: once
cdr3_nt: TGTGCCAGCAGCCTGGGGGAGGGGAGGGACACTGAAGCTTTCTTT
cdr3_aa: CASSLGEGRDTEAFF

d_call: TRBD1
j_call: TRBJ2-2
v_call: TRBV6-1
clone_size: -
cdr3_nt: TGTGCCAGCAGTGGACAGGGTCTTAACACCGGGGAGCTGTTTTTT
cdr3_aa: CASSGQGLNTGELFF

d_call: -
j_call: TRBJ1-3
v_call: TRBV13
clone_size: once
cdr3_nt: TGTGCCAGCAGCCACTGGGACGGATACAACTCTGGAAACACCATATATTTT
cdr3_aa: CASSHWDGYNSGNTIYF

d_call: TRBD1
j_call: TRBJ2-3
v_call: TRBV7-3
clone_size: -
cdr3_nt: TGTGCCAGCAGCTTATCAGGGGGAAGCACAGATACGCAGTATTTT
cdr3_aa: CASSLSGGSTDTQYF

d_call: -
j_call: TRBJ1-1
v_call: TRBV7-3
clone_size: -
cdr3_nt: TGTGCCAGCAGCTTACTAGGGCCAGGGAACACTGAAGCTTTCTTT
cdr3_aa: CASSLLGPGNTEAFF

d_call: -
j_call: TRBJ1-2
v_call: TRBV21-1
clone_size: -
cdr3_nt: TGTGCCAGCAGCAAAGGGGTATACTATGGCTACACCTTC
cdr3_aa: CASSKGVYYGYTF

d_call: -
j_call: TRBJ1-5
v_call: TRBV28
clone_size: -
cdr3_nt: TGTGCCAGCAGTTTATTGAGCAATCAGCCCCAGCATTTT
cdr3_aa: CASSLLSNQPQHF

d_call: TRBD1
j_call: TRBJ2-1
v_call: TRBV7-8
clone_size: -
cdr3_nt: TGTGCCAGCAGCTCCAAGGACAGGCACCACAATGAGCAGTTCTTC
cdr3_aa: CASSSKDRHHNEQFF

d_call: TRBD1
j_call: TRBJ2-3
v_call: TRBV7-8
clone_size: -
cdr3_nt: TGTGCCAGCAGCTTAGTAGCTGTAGGGACAGAAAGCACAGATACGCAGTATTTT
cdr3_aa: CASSLVAVGTESTDTQYF

d_call: TRBD2
j_call: TRBJ2-3
v_call: TRBV29-1
clone_size: -
cdr3_nt: TGCAGCGTTCTCGGCGGGGGGGTTGGGATAAGCACAGATACGCAGTATTTT
cdr3_aa: CSVLGGGVGISTDTQYF

d_call: TRBD2
j_call: TRBJ2-3
v_call: TRBV9
clone_size: -
cdr3_nt: TGTGCCAGCAGCCCTCGAAACTTTCTAGCGGGGGCCTCCACAGATACGCAGTATTTT
cdr3_aa: CASSPRNFLAGASTDTQYF

d_call: -
j_call: TRBJ2-5
v_call: TRBV7-8
clone_size: -
cdr3_nt: TGTGCCAGCGCGTCCCGAGACCCAGAGACCCAGTACTTC
cdr3_aa: CASASRDPETQYF

d_call: -
j_call: TRBJ1-4
v_call: TRBV10-3
clone_size: few
cdr3_nt: TGTGCCTCCGCCCCTCGCGCGGGTACAACTAATGAAAAACTGTTTTTT
cdr3_aa: CASAPRAGTTNEKLFF

d_call: TRBD1
j_call: TRBJ2-1
v_call: TRBV5-1
clone_size: -
cdr3_nt: TGCGCCAGCAGCGATTACAGGGGCTCCTACAATGAGCAGTTCTTC
cdr3_aa: CASSDYRGSYNEQFF

d_call: -
j_call: TRBJ1-1
v_call: TRBV30
clone_size: once
cdr3_nt: TGTGCCCGGGCTGGGGGACGCACTGAAGCTTTCTTT
cdr3_aa: CARAGGRTEAFF

d_call: TRBD1
j_call: TRBJ2-7
v_call: TRBV7-3
clone_size: -
cdr3_nt: TGTGCCAGCAGCCCTTCCGGGACAGGTACCTACGAGCAGTACTTC
cdr3_aa: CASSPSGTGTYEQYF

d_call: TRBD1
j_call: TRBJ2-2
v_call: TRBV7-2
clone_size: -
cdr3_nt: TGTGCCAGCAGTTACACGACAGGGTCGACCGGGGAGCTGTTTTTT
cdr3_aa: CASSYTTGSTGELFF

d_call: TRBD2
j_call: TRBJ2-1
v_call: TRBV19
clone_size: -
cdr3_nt: TGTGCCAGTAGTGGCTACGGGACTAGGAACAATGAGCAGTTCTTC
cdr3_aa: CASSGYGTRNNEQFF

d_call: TRBD2
j_call: TRBJ2-3
v_call: TRBV7-9
clone_size: -
cdr3_nt: TGTGCCAGCAGCTTGGGACTAGCGGGGGTCACAGATACGCAGTATTTT
cdr3_aa: CASSLGLAGVTDTQYF

d_call: TRBD1
j_call: TRBJ1-2
v_call: TRBV5-4
clone_size: -
cdr3_nt: TGTGCCAGCAGCTTGGCCATAAGGACAGGGGGATTTTATGGCTACACCTTC
cdr3_aa: CASSLAIRTGGFYGYTF

d_call: -
j_call: TRBJ2-5
v_call: TRBV7-7
clone_size: once
cdr3_nt: TGTGCTAGCAGCAGAAGGGGAGCCGGGAGTGTTGAGACCCAGTACTTC
cdr3_aa: CASSRRGAGSVETQYF

d_call: -
j_call: TRBJ1-5
v_call: TRBV6-1
clone_size: few
cdr3_nt: TGTGCCAGCAGTGAGAACCCGGGGACCGGCAGCAATCAGCCCCAGCATTTT
cdr3_aa: CASSENPGTGSNQPQHF

d_call: -
j_call: TRBJ1-2
v_call: TRBV27
clone_size: -
cdr3_nt: TGTGCCAGTAGGCCGGGAGCTAACTATGGCTACACCTTC
cdr3_aa: CASRPGANYGYTF

d_call: -
j_call: TRBJ1-1
v_call: TRBV6-1
clone_size: -
cdr3_nt: TGTGCCAGCAGTCAGGGTACGGGGAACACTGAAGCTTTCTTT
cdr3_aa: CASSQGTGNTEAFF

d_call: -
j_call: TRBJ1-3
v_call: TRBV4-3
clone_size: -
cdr3_nt: TGCGCCAGCAGCCAAGGGGGCGCCGGCTCTGGAAACACCATATATTTT
cdr3_aa: CASSQGGAGSGNTIYF

d_call: -
j_call: TRBJ1-3
v_call: TRBV6-5
clone_size: -
cdr3_nt: TGTGCCAGCAGTTTACAGGGAATCTCTGGAAACACCATATATTTT
cdr3_aa: CASSLQGISGNTIYF

d_call: -
j_call: TRBJ1-5
v_call: TRBV2
clone_size: -
cdr3_nt: TGTGCCAGCAGTGTGGGATGGGGACAGCCCCAGCATTTT
cdr3_aa: CASSVGWGQPQHF

d_call: -
j_call: TRBJ2-3
v_call: TRBV19
clone_size: -
cdr3_nt: TGTGCCAGTAGTACCTACGGGGCCCAGATTGATACGCAGTATTTT
cdr3_aa: CASSTYGAQIDTQYF

d_call: -
j_call: TRBJ1-1
v_call: TRBV7-8
clone_size: -
cdr3_nt: TGTGCCAGCAGCCACCGCTATGGAATGAACACTGAAGCTTTCTTT
cdr3_aa: CASSHRYGMNTEAFF

d_call: -
j_call: TRBJ1-3
v_call: TRBV9
clone_size: -
cdr3_nt: TGTGCCAGCAGCGTAGCTGGGCTAGGAAACACCATATATTTT
cdr3_aa: CASSVAGLGNTIYF

d_call: -
j_call: TRBJ2-6
v_call: TRBV4-2
clone_size: -
cdr3_nt: TGTGCCAGCAGCCAAGATTCGAGCTCTGGGGCCAACGTCCTGACTTTC
cdr3_aa: CASSQDSSSGANVLTF

d_call: -
j_call: TRBJ2-1
v_call: TRBV9
clone_size: -
cdr3_nt: TGTGCCAGCAGCGGTGGAGGAGGGGGGAGCTCCTACAATGAGCAGTTCTTC
cdr3_aa: CASSGGGGGSSYNEQFF

d_call: TRBD1
j_call: TRBJ1-2
v_call: TRBV5-4
clone_size: -
cdr3_nt: TGTGCCAGCAGCTTCGGACAGGAGGGTGGCTACACCTTC
cdr3_aa: CASSFGQEGGYTF

d_call: TRBD1
j_call: TRBJ1-2
v_call: TRBV6-5
clone_size: -
cdr3_nt: TGTGCCAGCAGTTACCGCCCCCCGGGACAGAAGTATGGCTACACCTTC
cdr3_aa: CASSYRPPGQKYGYTF

d_call: TRBD1
j_call: TRBJ2-7
v_call: TRBV25-1
clone_size: -
cdr3_nt: TGTGCCAGCCGAGACAGGGGGTTGGACGAGCAGTACTTC
cdr3_aa: CASRDRGLDEQYF

d_call: -
j_call: TRBJ2-7
v_call: TRBV6-5
clone_size: -
cdr3_nt: TGTGCCAGCAGTTACTCCTCAGGGTCCTACTACGAGCAGTACTTC
cdr3_aa: CASSYSSGSYYEQYF